What follows is one T cell receptor (beta chain) and its context. Its specificity is not known. This same CDR3 is encoded by further DNA sequences in the sample. The assay was immunoSEQ multiplex PCR, and TCRdb's table has in-frame clones only and misses some. The table shows hundreds of thousands of clones, with roughly 90% occurring only once. Treatment denoted: approximately 18 received Ad26.COV2.S at low or high dose, single or two shots; 5 received placebo; per-sample allocation not given. Sample collection was performed on day 63 after the first vaccine or placebo injection. Cohort 1b enrolled adults aged 18-55 years in Boston. This entry comes from a study of Ad26.COV2.S vaccination and SARS-CoV-2 variants. Study in general: Intramuscular Ad26.COV2.S doses were given once or twice, 56 days apart.

Study results and limitations: Placebo recipients and vaccine recipients were similar in non-spike TCR breadth. Greater spike-specific TCR breadth was seen in vaccine recipients than in placebo recipients.

The CDR3 has 11 amino acids. With 6 bases removed from V and 1 base from J, the gap between germline ends came to 3 bases. The sequence was obtained from a person between 18 and 65 years old who received the Ad26.COV2.S COVID-19 vaccine or a placebo. Sequencing used peripheral blood, obtained in a trial of Ad26.COV2.S vaccine versus placebo. This chain links TRBV12-3 or TRBV12-4 with TRBJ1-1; D is undetermined. Written as DNA, the CDR3 is TGTGCCAGCAGCCCGAACACTGAAGCTTTCTTT. It is translated as CASSPNTEAFF.